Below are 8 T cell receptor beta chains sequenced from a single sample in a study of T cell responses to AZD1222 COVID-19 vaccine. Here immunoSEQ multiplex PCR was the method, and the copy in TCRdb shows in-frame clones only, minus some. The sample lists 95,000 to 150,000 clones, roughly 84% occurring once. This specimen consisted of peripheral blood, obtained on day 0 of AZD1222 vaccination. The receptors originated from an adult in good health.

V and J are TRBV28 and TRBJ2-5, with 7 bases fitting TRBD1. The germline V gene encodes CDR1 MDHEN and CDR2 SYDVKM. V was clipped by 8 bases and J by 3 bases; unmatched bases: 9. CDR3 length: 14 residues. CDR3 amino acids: CASLEGTVKETQYF. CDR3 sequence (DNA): TGTGCCAGCCTAGAGGGGACAGTTAAAGAGACCCAGTACTTC.

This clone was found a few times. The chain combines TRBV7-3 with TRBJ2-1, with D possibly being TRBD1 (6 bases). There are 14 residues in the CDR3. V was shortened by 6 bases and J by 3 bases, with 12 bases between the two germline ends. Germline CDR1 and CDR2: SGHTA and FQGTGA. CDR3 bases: TGTGCCAGCAGTTTAGGGACAATCTACAATGAGCAGTTCTTC. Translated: CASSLGTIYNEQFF.

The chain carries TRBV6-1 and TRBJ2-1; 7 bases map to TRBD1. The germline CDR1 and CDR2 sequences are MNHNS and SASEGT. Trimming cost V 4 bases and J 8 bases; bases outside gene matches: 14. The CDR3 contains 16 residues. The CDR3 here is CASSGTTGKGVDEQFF. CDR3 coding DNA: TGTGCCAGCAGTGGGACGACAGGGAAGGGTGTGGATGAGCAGTTCTTC.

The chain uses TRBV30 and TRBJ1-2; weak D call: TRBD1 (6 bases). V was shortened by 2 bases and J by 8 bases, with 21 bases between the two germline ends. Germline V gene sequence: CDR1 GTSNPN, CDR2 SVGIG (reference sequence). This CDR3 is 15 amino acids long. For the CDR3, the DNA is TGTGCCTGGAGTTTAGTGGGGGCCAGGGCAAGAGGCTACACCTTC. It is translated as CAWSLVGARARGYTF.

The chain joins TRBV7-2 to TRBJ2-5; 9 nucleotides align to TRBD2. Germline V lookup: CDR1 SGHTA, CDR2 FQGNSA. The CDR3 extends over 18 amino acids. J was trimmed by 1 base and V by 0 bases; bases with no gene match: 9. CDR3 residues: CASSLALGSGRFQETQYF. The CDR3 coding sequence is TGTGCCAGCAGCTTAGCCCTGGGGAGCGGGAGGTTCCAAGAGACCCAGTACTTC.

CDR3 nucleotide sequence: TGCAGCGCGGGACTAGCGGGACCGTACAATGAGCAGTTCTTC. It yields the protein CSAGLAGPYNEQFF. The gene calls are TRBV29-1 and TRBJ2-1; 13 positions match TRBD2. V trimming: 7 bases; J trimming: 4 bases; junction bases outside the gene matches: 4. Germline lookup yields CDR1 SQVTM and CDR2 ANQGSEA. CDR3 size: 14 residues.

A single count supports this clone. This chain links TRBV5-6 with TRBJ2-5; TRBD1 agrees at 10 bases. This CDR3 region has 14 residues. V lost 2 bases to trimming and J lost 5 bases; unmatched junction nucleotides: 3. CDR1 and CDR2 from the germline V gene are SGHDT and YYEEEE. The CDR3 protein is CASSFGTGVETQYF. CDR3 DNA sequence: TGTGCCAGCAGCTTCGGGACAGGGGTGGAGACCCAGTACTTC.

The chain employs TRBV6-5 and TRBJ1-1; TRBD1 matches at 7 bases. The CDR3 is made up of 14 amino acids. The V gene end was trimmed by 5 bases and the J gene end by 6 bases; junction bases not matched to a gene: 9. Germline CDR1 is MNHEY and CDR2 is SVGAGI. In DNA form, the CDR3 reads TGTGCCAGCAGTCCCGGGACAGAAAGTGCTGAAGCTTTCTTT. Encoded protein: CASSPGTESAEAFF.